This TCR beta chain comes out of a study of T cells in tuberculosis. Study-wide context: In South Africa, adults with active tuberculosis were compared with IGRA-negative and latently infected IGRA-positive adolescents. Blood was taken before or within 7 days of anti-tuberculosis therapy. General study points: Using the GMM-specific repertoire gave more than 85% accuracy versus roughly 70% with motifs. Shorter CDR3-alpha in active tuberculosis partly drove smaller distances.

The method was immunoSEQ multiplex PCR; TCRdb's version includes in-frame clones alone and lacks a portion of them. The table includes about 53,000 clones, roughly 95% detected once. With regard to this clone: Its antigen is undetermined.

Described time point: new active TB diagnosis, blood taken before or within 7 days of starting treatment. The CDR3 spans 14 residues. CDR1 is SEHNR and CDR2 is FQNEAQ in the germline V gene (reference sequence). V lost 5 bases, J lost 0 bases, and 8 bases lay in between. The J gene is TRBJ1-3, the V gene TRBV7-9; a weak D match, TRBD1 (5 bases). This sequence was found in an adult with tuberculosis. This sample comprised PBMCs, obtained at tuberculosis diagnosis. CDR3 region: CASSPRVSGNTIYF. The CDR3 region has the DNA TGTGCCAGCAGCCCCAGGGTCTCTGGAAACACCATATATTTT. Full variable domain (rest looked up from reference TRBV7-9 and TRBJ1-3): DTGVSQNPRHKITKRGQNVTFRCDPISEHNRLYWYRQTLGQGPEFLTYFQNEAQLEKSRLLSDRFSAERPKGSFSTLEIQRTEQGDSAMYLCASSPRVSGNTIYFGEGSWLTVV.